A selection of T cell receptor beta chains follows, all from one sample in a study of lymphopenia after photon versus proton radiotherapy. This table comes from immunoSEQ multiplex PCR, and its TCRdb copy is limited to in-frame clones, with some not included. The data hold 55,000 to 70,000 clones, with less than 95% observed a single time. The sequencing used peripheral blood, collected from a patient treated with photon-based radiotherapy. These receptors all stem from a woman aged 40 to 55 with cholangiocarcinoma. The CDR3 runs from the conserved cysteine through the conserved F or W. Each record gives: D gene, V gene, J gene, CDR3 length, clone size, CDR3 protein, CDR3 DNA. D genes are given only for firm matches. Rows give clone size only sometimes, using once, few, many, or a class for an expanded clone.

D gene: TRBD1; V gene: TRBV7-9; J gene: TRBJ2-7; CDR3 length: 16; clone size: NA; CDR3 protein: CASSYRTGAISYEQYF; CDR3 DNA: TGTGCCAGCAGCTACCGGACAGGGGCAATTTCCTACGAGCAGTACTTC
D gene: NA; V gene: TRBV5-1; J gene: TRBJ2-3; CDR3 length: 16; clone size: NA; CDR3 protein: CASSLDTGSSTDTQYF; CDR3 DNA: TGCGCCAGCAGCTTGGATACGGGGTCTAGCACAGATACGCAGTATTTT
D gene: NA; V gene: TRBV21-1; J gene: TRBJ2-5; CDR3 length: 15; clone size: NA; CDR3 protein: CASSKGHRIGETQYF; CDR3 DNA: TGTGCCAGCAGCAAGGGACACCGGATAGGAGAGACCCAGTACTTC
D gene: NA; V gene: TRBV6-6; J gene: TRBJ1-1; CDR3 length: 13; clone size: NA; CDR3 protein: CASSWSLNTEAFF; CDR3 DNA: TGTGCCAGCAGTTGGAGTCTGAACACTGAAGCTTTCTTT
D gene: TRBD2; V gene: TRBV7-8; J gene: TRBJ2-1; CDR3 length: 14; clone size: NA; CDR3 protein: CASSPRVSAGGQFF; CDR3 DNA: TGTGCCAGCAGTCCTCGGGTGTCTGCGGGAGGGCAGTTCTTC
D gene: TRBD2; V gene: TRBV11-2; J gene: TRBJ2-5; CDR3 length: 15; clone size: NA; CDR3 protein: CASSLSASGGAAQYF; CDR3 DNA: TGTGCCAGCAGCTTATCGGCTAGCGGGGGGGCCGCCCAGTACTTC
D gene: TRBD1; V gene: TRBV11-2; J gene: TRBJ1-3; CDR3 length: 16; clone size: NA; CDR3 protein: CASSPGTALSGNTIYF; CDR3 DNA: TGTGCCAGCAGCCCCGGGACAGCTCTCTCTGGAAACACCATATATTTT
D gene: TRBD2; V gene: TRBV7-9; J gene: TRBJ2-3; CDR3 length: 17; clone size: once; CDR3 protein: CASSTAGLAGGTDTQYF; CDR3 DNA: TGTGCCAGCAGCACAGCCGGACTAGCGGGGGGGACAGATACGCAGTATTTT
D gene: NA; V gene: TRBV7-9; J gene: TRBJ2-2; CDR3 length: 12; clone size: few; CDR3 protein: CASSLEGGELFF; CDR3 DNA: TGTGCCAGCAGCTTAGAGGGCGGGGAGCTGTTTTTT
D gene: TRBD1; V gene: TRBV28; J gene: TRBJ1-1; CDR3 length: 11; clone size: NA; CDR3 protein: CAIRGFTEAFF; CDR3 DNA: TGTGCCATCAGGGGGTTCACTGAAGCTTTCTTT
D gene: TRBD2; V gene: TRBV9; J gene: TRBJ2-1; CDR3 length: 16; clone size: NA; CDR3 protein: CASSFSTSGRANEQFF; CDR3 DNA: TGTGCCAGCAGCTTCTCGACTAGCGGGAGGGCCAATGAGCAGTTCTTC
D gene: NA; V gene: TRBV4-1; J gene: TRBJ2-3; CDR3 length: 12; clone size: NA; CDR3 protein: CASSSYTDTQYF; CDR3 DNA: TGCGCCAGCAGCTCTTACACAGATACGCAGTATTTT
D gene: NA; V gene: TRBV7-2; J gene: TRBJ2-6; CDR3 length: 13; clone size: NA; CDR3 protein: CASSLTGANVLTF; CDR3 DNA: TGTGCCAGCAGCTTAACCGGGGCCAACGTCCTGACTTTC
D gene: NA; V gene: TRBV5-1; J gene: TRBJ2-1; CDR3 length: 11; clone size: NA; CDR3 protein: CASRGGNEQFF; CDR3 DNA: TGCGCCAGCAGAGGTGGGAATGAGCAGTTCTTC
D gene: NA; V gene: TRBV4-1; J gene: TRBJ1-1; CDR3 length: 14; clone size: NA; CDR3 protein: CASSPHRLNTEAFF; CDR3 DNA: TGCGCCAGCAGCCCGCATAGATTGAACACTGAAGCTTTCTTT
D gene: TRBD2; V gene: TRBV5-4; J gene: TRBJ2-2; CDR3 length: 14; clone size: NA; CDR3 protein: CASGLAGHTGELFF; CDR3 DNA: TGTGCCAGCGGACTAGCGGGCCACACCGGGGAGCTGTTTTTT
D gene: TRBD1; V gene: TRBV5-4; J gene: TRBJ2-7; CDR3 length: 16; clone size: NA; CDR3 protein: CASSLSTGQGAYEQYF; CDR3 DNA: TGTGCCAGCAGCCTAAGTACGGGACAGGGGGCCTACGAGCAGTACTTC
D gene: TRBD1; V gene: TRBV9; J gene: TRBJ2-5; CDR3 length: 13; clone size: NA; CDR3 protein: CASSPTGDETQYF; CDR3 DNA: TGTGCCAGCAGCCCCACAGGGGACGAGACCCAGTACTTC
D gene: NA; V gene: TRBV29-1; J gene: TRBJ1-2; CDR3 length: 12; clone size: NA; CDR3 protein: CSVEDRGQGYTF; CDR3 DNA: TGCAGCGTTGAAGATCGGGGTCAGGGCTACACCTTC
D gene: NA; V gene: TRBV7-9; J gene: TRBJ2-1; CDR3 length: 16; clone size: once; CDR3 protein: CASSAPGPNTYNEQFF; CDR3 DNA: TGTGCCAGCAGCGCTCCGGGTCCAAATACCTACAATGAGCAGTTCTTC
D gene: NA; V gene: TRBV27; J gene: TRBJ1-4; CDR3 length: 16; clone size: NA; CDR3 protein: CASSPSGSLNNEKLFF; CDR3 DNA: TGTGCCAGCAGTCCCTCGGGGAGCCTTAATAATGAAAAACTGTTTTTT
D gene: NA; V gene: TRBV6-5; J gene: TRBJ1-6; CDR3 length: 15; clone size: NA; CDR3 protein: CASSSPGAPGSPLHF; CDR3 DNA: TGTGCCAGCAGCTCCCCGGGAGCACCGGGATCACCCCTCCACTTT
D gene: NA; V gene: TRBV27; J gene: TRBJ1-2; CDR3 length: 13; clone size: few; CDR3 protein: CASSLLSGLGYTF; CDR3 DNA: TGTGCCAGCAGTTTGCTGTCGGGTCTTGGCTACACCTTC
D gene: TRBD2; V gene: TRBV6-1; J gene: TRBJ2-5; CDR3 length: 14; clone size: NA; CDR3 protein: CASRDSGGFETQYF; CDR3 DNA: TGTGCCAGCAGGGATAGCGGGGGATTTGAGACCCAGTACTTC
D gene: NA; V gene: TRBV19; J gene: TRBJ2-1; CDR3 length: 16; clone size: NA; CDR3 protein: CASSTISGSSYNEQFF; CDR3 DNA: TGTGCCAGTAGTACTATCTCCGGGAGCTCCTACAATGAGCAGTTCTTC
D gene: TRBD1; V gene: TRBV10-3; J gene: TRBJ1-2; CDR3 length: 15; clone size: NA; CDR3 protein: CAIRGQGLLYDGYTF; CDR3 DNA: TGTGCCATCAGGGGACAGGGTTTGTTGTATGATGGCTACACCTTC
D gene: TRBD2; V gene: TRBV5-6; J gene: TRBJ2-1; CDR3 length: 16; clone size: NA; CDR3 protein: CASSLVWAGVGNEQFF; CDR3 DNA: TGTGCCAGCAGCTTGGTGTGGGCGGGAGTAGGAAATGAGCAGTTCTTC
D gene: NA; V gene: TRBV28; J gene: TRBJ2-2; CDR3 length: 15; clone size: NA; CDR3 protein: CASSLGTWNTGELFF; CDR3 DNA: TGTGCCAGCAGTTTGGGGACTTGGAACACCGGGGAGCTGTTTTTT
D gene: NA; V gene: TRBV30; J gene: TRBJ2-3; CDR3 length: 10; clone size: NA; CDR3 protein: CAWSGYTQYF; CDR3 DNA: TGTGCCTGGAGTGGGTATACGCAGTATTTT
D gene: TRBD1; V gene: TRBV28; J gene: TRBJ1-5; CDR3 length: 15; clone size: NA; CDR3 protein: CASLEARTGNQPQHF; CDR3 DNA: TGTGCCAGCCTTGAGGCCCGGACAGGTAATCAGCCCCAGCATTTT
D gene: NA; V gene: TRBV7-6; J gene: TRBJ1-5; CDR3 length: 17; clone size: NA; CDR3 protein: CASSLAYRAGLNQPQHF; CDR3 DNA: TGTGCCAGCAGCTTAGCGTATCGGGCAGGTCTGAATCAGCCCCAGCATTTT
D gene: TRBD1; V gene: TRBV28; J gene: TRBJ1-1; CDR3 length: 14; clone size: NA; CDR3 protein: CASRDRDRGNGAFF; CDR3 DNA: TGTGCCAGCAGGGACCGGGACAGGGGTAATGGGGCTTTCTTT
D gene: TRBD2; V gene: TRBV7-2; J gene: TRBJ2-2; CDR3 length: 18; clone size: few; CDR3 protein: CASSLMSGGRSYTGELFF; CDR3 DNA: TGTGCCAGCAGCTTAATGTCGGGCGGGAGATCGTACACCGGGGAGCTGTTTTTT
D gene: TRBD1; V gene: TRBV30; J gene: TRBJ1-1; CDR3 length: 13; clone size: NA; CDR3 protein: CAWATGGGTEAFF; CDR3 DNA: TGTGCCTGGGCTACAGGGGGCGGCACTGAAGCTTTCTTT
D gene: TRBD1; V gene: TRBV2; J gene: TRBJ1-1; CDR3 length: 15; clone size: NA; CDR3 protein: CAKGGQGERGTEAFF; CDR3 DNA: TGTGCCAAGGGGGGGCAGGGGGAAAGAGGGACTGAAGCTTTCTTT
D gene: TRBD2; V gene: TRBV10-1; J gene: TRBJ2-1; CDR3 length: 15; clone size: once; CDR3 protein: CASSERSGGYNEQFF; CDR3 DNA: TGCGCCAGCAGTGAGAGGTCGGGGGGGTACAATGAGCAGTTCTTC
D gene: NA; V gene: TRBV5-6; J gene: TRBJ1-1; CDR3 length: 14; clone size: NA; CDR3 protein: CASSPRTGGGGTFF; CDR3 DNA: TGTGCCAGCAGCCCTCGTACCGGAGGGGGTGGAACTTTCTTT
D gene: NA; V gene: TRBV25-1; J gene: TRBJ1-1; CDR3 length: 13; clone size: once; CDR3 protein: CASSEGWETEAFF; CDR3 DNA: TGTGCCAGCAGTGAAGGGTGGGAGACTGAAGCTTTCTTT
D gene: NA; V gene: TRBV20-1; J gene: TRBJ2-7; CDR3 length: 11; clone size: NA; CDR3 protein: CSAGEAYEQYF; CDR3 DNA: TGCAGTGCGGGGGAGGCCTACGAGCAGTACTTC
D gene: TRBD1; V gene: TRBV30; J gene: TRBJ1-1; CDR3 length: 13; clone size: NA; CDR3 protein: CAWTGQGHTEAFF; CDR3 DNA: TGTGCCTGGACTGGACAGGGTCACACTGAAGCTTTCTTT